This TCR beta chain was profiled in a study of PD-1 blockade in classical Hodgkin lymphoma. Relapse was seen in all patients after autologous stem cell transplantation, and brentuximab vedotin exposure was variable. Magnetic negative selection isolated CD8+ T cells from thawed PBMCs. TCRdb's copy holds only in-frame clones and misses some; the assay was immunoSEQ multiplex PCR. The data show about 1,600 clones, with about two thirds seen just once and about 35% held by the top ten. This clone was seen a handful of times. What it binds is not known. Study-wide points: Anyone who began nivolumab under 1 year after ASCT was excluded. Compared with healthy donors, newly diagnosed patients reportedly showed lower baseline TCR diversity.

Specimen: CD8+ T cells from blood, collected at baseline. The clonotype comes from a human donor with classical Hodgkin lymphoma.

In DNA, the CDR3 is TGTGCCAGCTCACTAGCGGGAGCGAGCGAGCAGTTCTTC. Its translation: CASSLAGASEQFF. This rearrangement joins TRBV25-1 to TRBJ2-1, with TRBD2 identical over 11 bases. CDR3 length: 13 amino acids. With 8 bases clipped from V and 10 bases from J, the junction kept 7 bases outside the gene matches. From germline, CDR1 is MGHDK and CDR2 SYGVNS. Using reference TRBV25-1 and TRBJ2-1 for the parts outside the CDR3, the full variable domain is EADIYQTPRYLVIGTGKKITLECSQTMGHDKMYWYQQDPGMELHLIHYSYGVNSTEKGDLSSESTVSRIRTEHFPLTLESARPSHTSQYLCASSLAGASEQFFGPGTRLTVL.